This T cell receptor (beta chain) was identified in a study of PD-L1 blockade in urothelial cancer. Study overall: Blood-derived samples held a median roughly 150,000 T cells.

Time point specified: peripheral blood 6 weeks after treatment start. V was cut by 7 bases and J by 6 bases, with 9 bases left in between. Germline CDR1 MNHEY, CDR2 SMNVEV (reference sequence). This CDR3 contains 12 residues. TCRdb keeps only in-frame clones here, not all; method: immunoSEQ multiplex PCR. The sample holds about 38,000 clones, approximately 86% seen once. The count of this clone is one. The receptor's source is a man aged 55-75 years with urothelial cancer. The sample here was PBMCs, taken around atezolizumab (anti-PD-L1) treatment. J is TRBJ2-2 and V is TRBV27; D is possibly TRBD1 (5 bases). The CDR3 is CASKGLAGELFF. In DNA form, the CDR3 reads TGTGCCAGCAAGGGGTTGGCCGGGGAGCTGTTTTTT.